The clone carrying this T cell receptor beta chain was counted a few times. Antigen unknown. The entry originates in a study of molecular identifiers for immune sequencing clone quantification. Study-wide context: Replicate experiments divided RNA from around 18,000 or 91,000 naive CD8 cells into five parts and sequenced four. The study's findings and limits: Spiked Jurkat TCR RNA equivalent to one cell reportedly surfaced among about 1 million naive cells. Barcode-sharing identical TCR molecules could underestimate highly expanded clone sizes. Clonotypes topping 20 RNA copies carried over 98% of effector molecules but under 1% of naive ones.

The CDR3 totals 14 residues. Via MiXCR, TCRdb re-called the PCR reads, giving one row per CDR3 protein. The top ten hold less than 5.5% of the sample, which has 100,000 or so distinct CDR3 sequences, approximately 40% seen once. The sequence derives from a human donor in good health. Some libraries in this study had Jurkat cell RNA spiked in. The chain employs TRBV21-1 and TRBJ2-4; the D call of TRBD2 is as the table states it, not checked on the DNA. TRBV21-1 is described as a pseudogene. The sequencing sample was made of naive CD8+ T cells from blood, with Jurkat cell RNA spiked in. As for subset: FACS-sorted CD8+CD4-CCR7+CD45RA+ naive T cells. CDR3 region: CASSKRPPANIQYF. The CDR3, as DNA: TGTGCCAGCAGCAAACGCCCCCCCGCAAACATTCAGTACTTC.